These 4 T cell receptor beta chains originate from one sample sequenced in a study of untreated major depressive disorder. Study conclusions and caveats: TRBV05-01 (Vbeta 5.1) usage was higher in CD4+ T cells of depressed patients than controls.

The antigens these receptors bind are not known. Only in-frame clones appear in the TCRdb table, and some are missing; sequencing was by immunoSEQ multiplex PCR. The sample consists of about 20,000 clones, roughly 90% of them appearing once. Sequencing was carried out using CD4+ T cells from PBMCs. All receptors derive from a woman between 40 and 50 years old with major depressive disorder.

In this sample, this clone turned up once. The chain is built from TRBV5-4 and TRBJ1-1; 8 nucleotides match TRBD1. Germline V gene lookup returns CDR1 SGHNT and CDR2 YYREEE (reference sequence). Trimming removed 2 bases from V and 0 bases from J; junction bases left unmatched: 3. This CDR3 has 15 amino acids. The CDR3 reads CASSLTGGMNTEAFF. DNA of the CDR3: TGTGCCAGCAGCTTAACAGGGGGTATGAACACTGAAGCTTTCTTT. Variable domain in full (rest from reference TRBV5-4 and TRBJ1-1): ETGVTQSPTHLIKTRGQQVTLRCSSQSGHNTVSWYQQALGQGPQFIFQYYREEENGRGNFPPRFSGLQFPNYSSELNVNALELDDSALYLCASSLTGGMNTEAFFGQGTRLTVV.

V gene TRBV19 combines with J gene TRBJ1-1; the D gene is possibly TRBD1 (6 bases). The ends were cut back, 5 bases at V and 6 bases at J, with 22 bases in the middle. Germline CDR1 is LNHDA and CDR2 is SQIVND (reference sequence). The CDR3 spans 16 residues. The CDR3 nucleotides read TGTGCCAGTAGTCCCCAGGGGAGAGAGGGGAAGGCTGAAGCTTTCTTT. Translating gives CASSPQGREGKAEAFF.

This clone appeared a few times. The chain is built from TRBV6-5 and TRBJ1-5; no clear D. Germline V lookup: CDR1 MNHEY, CDR2 SVGAGI. The CDR3 has 14 amino acids. Deletions cut 6 bases from V and 4 bases from J, with 13 bases between. For the CDR3, the DNA is TGTGCCAGCAGCGCATCCGGAAGAAATCAGCCCCAGCATTTT. Protein: CASSASGRNQPQHF.

The V call is TRBV6-1, the J call TRBJ2-7, with D uncertain. V was cut by 4 bases and J by 2 bases, with 12 bases left in between. This CDR3 has 14 amino acids. Germline CDR1 is MNHNS and CDR2 is SASEGT. CDR3 in DNA: TGTGCCAGCAGTGGTGGTACGGCAACCTACGAGCAGTACTTC. As protein: CASSGGTATYEQYF.